The 8 T cell receptor beta chains below come from one sample, sequenced in a study of blood T cells in healthy people across ages. Combining a sample-barcoded 5' primer with a J-beta primer mix, a second PCR ran for about 7 to 11 cycles. MiXCR, applied by TCRdb to the 5' RACE reads, yields one record per CDR3 protein. The sample contains roughly 860,000 distinct CDR3 sequences, under 80% of which appear only once. The material sequenced was blood. All receptors derive from a man aged 25-40 years in good health.

The V and J genes are TRBV20-1 and TRBJ1-6, with D perhaps matching TRBD1 (6 bases). Germline V gives CDR1 DFQATT, CDR2 SNEGSKA (reference sequence). The CDR3 extends over 16 amino acids. The V gene lost 4 bases and the J gene lost 8 bases, with 21 bases spanning the gap. CDR3 coding DNA: TGCAGTGCTACAAAACAGGGTGCGGTATGGGATTCACCCCTCCACTTT. It is translated as CSATKQGAVWDSPLHF.

The chain has TRBV7-9 and TRBJ1-2, with D unclear. Germline loops: CDR1 SEHNR, CDR2 FQNEAQ (reference sequence). There are 15 residues in the CDR3. Deletions cut 1 base from V and 3 bases from J, with 12 bases between. CDR3 DNA: TGTGCCAGCAGCTTAGTTCCAGGCTTTTACTATGGCTACACCTTC. It translates to CASSLVPGFYYGYTF.

The chain is built from TRBV6-5 and TRBJ2-3; D is unclear. The germline V gene encodes CDR1 MNHEY and CDR2 SVGAGI. The CDR3 runs 13 residues. Trimming left V 6 bases short and J 5 bases short, with 12 bases between. The CDR3 sequence is CASRRLEIDTQYF. CDR3 nucleotides: TGTGCCAGCAGAAGGCTGGAGATAGATACGCAGTATTTT.

The chain joins TRBV6-2 or TRBV6-3 to TRBJ2-7; TRBD2 might be the D (7 bases). Germline loops: CDR1 MNHEY, CDR2 SVGEGT. V lost 10 bases, J lost 0 bases, and 13 bases lay in between. This CDR3 spans 13 amino acids. CDR3 loop: CATVGGHSYEQYF. The CDR3 nucleotides read TGTGCCACCGTCGGGGGGCACTCCTACGAGCAGTACTTC.

The V and J genes are TRBV6-5 and TRBJ2-1; TRBD2 agrees at 14 bases. The V gene end was trimmed by 2 bases and the J gene end by 7 bases; junction bases not matched to a gene: 13. The CDR3 has 19 amino acids. CDR1 is MNHEY and CDR2 is SVGAGI in the germline V gene. In DNA, the CDR3 is TGTGCCAGCAGTTACCCGACTAGCGGGGGGGCTGAGAGTCGGAATGAGCAGTTCTTC. It specifies CASSYPTSGGAESRNEQFF.

Only a few counts were recorded for this clonotype. The V call is TRBV4-3, the J call TRBJ1-1; no reliable D call. The CDR3 runs 13 residues. Germline V lookup: CDR1 LGHNA, CDR2 YSLEER. Trimming pared 0 bases from V and 5 bases from J, leaving 7 bases between. The CDR3 DNA follows: TGCGCCAGCAGCCAAGATCCGAGGACTGAAGCTTTCTTT. It is translated as CASSQDPRTEAFF.

This chain joins TRBV13 and TRBJ2-4, with 11 bases that match TRBD2. The J call may be faulty, since TRBJ2-7 better matches the DNA end. The CDR3 runs to 15 residues. Germline V CDR1 and CDR2: PRHDT, FYEKMQ (reference sequence). The CDR3 DNA reads TGTGCCAGCAGCCCCTCCCTAGCGGGGGGCGACGAGCAGTACTTC. Encoded protein: CASSPSLAGGDEQYF.

Turning to this clonotype: Since a much larger clone is just one base distant, this may be a read error. This rearrangement joins TRBV6-6 to TRBJ2-4; weak D call: TRBD2 (6 bases). The CDR3 is 16 amino acids. Germline CDR1 and CDR2: MNHNY and SVGAGI (reference sequence). CDR3 loop: CASSPRGGEAQNIQYF. The DNA for the CDR3 is TGTGCCAGCAGTCCTCGCGGAGGGGAAGCCCAAAACATTCAGTACTTC.